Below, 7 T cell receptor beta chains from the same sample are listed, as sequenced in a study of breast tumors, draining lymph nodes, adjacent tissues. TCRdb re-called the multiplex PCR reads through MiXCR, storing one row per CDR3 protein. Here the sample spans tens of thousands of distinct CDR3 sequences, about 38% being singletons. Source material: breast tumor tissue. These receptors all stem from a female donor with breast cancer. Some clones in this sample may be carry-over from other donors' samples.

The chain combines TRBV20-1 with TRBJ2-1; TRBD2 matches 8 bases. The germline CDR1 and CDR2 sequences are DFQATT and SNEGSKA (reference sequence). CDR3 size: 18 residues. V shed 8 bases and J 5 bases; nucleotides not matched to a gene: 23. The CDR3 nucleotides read TGCAGTCATCCAGAGTGGGGGCCTCTAGCGCGGGGGGACAATGAGCAGTTCTTC. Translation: CSHPEWGPLARGDNEQFF.

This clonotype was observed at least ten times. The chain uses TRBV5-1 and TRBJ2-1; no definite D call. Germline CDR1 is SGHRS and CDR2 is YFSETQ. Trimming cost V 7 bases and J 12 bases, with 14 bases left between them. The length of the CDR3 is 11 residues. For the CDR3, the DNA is TGCGCCAGCCATCACGGCCTTGCGCAGTTCTTC. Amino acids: CASHHGLAQFF.

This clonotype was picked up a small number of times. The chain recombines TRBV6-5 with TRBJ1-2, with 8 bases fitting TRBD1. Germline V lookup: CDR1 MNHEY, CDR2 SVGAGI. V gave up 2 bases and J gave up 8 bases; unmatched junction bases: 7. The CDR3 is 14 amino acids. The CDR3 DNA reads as TGTGCCAGCAGTTACGGTGGACAGGGAAAAGGCTACACCTTC. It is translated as CASSYGGQGKGYTF.

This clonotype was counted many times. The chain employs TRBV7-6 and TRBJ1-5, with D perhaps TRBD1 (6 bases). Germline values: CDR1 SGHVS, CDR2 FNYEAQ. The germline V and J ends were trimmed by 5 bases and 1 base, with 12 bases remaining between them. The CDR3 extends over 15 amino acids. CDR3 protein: CASSPLQGSNQPQHF. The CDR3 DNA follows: TGTGCCAGCAGCCCTTTACAGGGAAGCAATCAGCCCCAGCATTTT.

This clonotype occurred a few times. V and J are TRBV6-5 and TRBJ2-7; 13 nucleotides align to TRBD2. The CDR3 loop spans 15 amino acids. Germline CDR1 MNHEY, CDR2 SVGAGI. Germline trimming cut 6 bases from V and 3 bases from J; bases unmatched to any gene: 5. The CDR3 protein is CASRRGTSGIYEQYF. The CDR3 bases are TGTGCCAGCAGACGCGGGACTAGCGGGATCTACGAGCAGTACTTC.

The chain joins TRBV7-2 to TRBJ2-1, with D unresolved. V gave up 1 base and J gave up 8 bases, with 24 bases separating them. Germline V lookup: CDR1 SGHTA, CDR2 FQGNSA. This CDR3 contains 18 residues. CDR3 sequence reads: CASSLEYYVSLDKDEQFF. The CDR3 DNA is TGTGCCAGCAGCTTAGAATACTATGTTAGCTTAGACAAGGATGAGCAGTTCTTC.

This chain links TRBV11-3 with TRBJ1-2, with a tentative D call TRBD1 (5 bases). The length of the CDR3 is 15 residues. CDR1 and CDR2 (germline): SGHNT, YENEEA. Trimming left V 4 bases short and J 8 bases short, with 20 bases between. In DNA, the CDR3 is TGTGCCAGCAGCTCCTATGGGGACTCGCGGCCCGGCTACACCTTC. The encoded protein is CASSSYGDSRPGYTF.